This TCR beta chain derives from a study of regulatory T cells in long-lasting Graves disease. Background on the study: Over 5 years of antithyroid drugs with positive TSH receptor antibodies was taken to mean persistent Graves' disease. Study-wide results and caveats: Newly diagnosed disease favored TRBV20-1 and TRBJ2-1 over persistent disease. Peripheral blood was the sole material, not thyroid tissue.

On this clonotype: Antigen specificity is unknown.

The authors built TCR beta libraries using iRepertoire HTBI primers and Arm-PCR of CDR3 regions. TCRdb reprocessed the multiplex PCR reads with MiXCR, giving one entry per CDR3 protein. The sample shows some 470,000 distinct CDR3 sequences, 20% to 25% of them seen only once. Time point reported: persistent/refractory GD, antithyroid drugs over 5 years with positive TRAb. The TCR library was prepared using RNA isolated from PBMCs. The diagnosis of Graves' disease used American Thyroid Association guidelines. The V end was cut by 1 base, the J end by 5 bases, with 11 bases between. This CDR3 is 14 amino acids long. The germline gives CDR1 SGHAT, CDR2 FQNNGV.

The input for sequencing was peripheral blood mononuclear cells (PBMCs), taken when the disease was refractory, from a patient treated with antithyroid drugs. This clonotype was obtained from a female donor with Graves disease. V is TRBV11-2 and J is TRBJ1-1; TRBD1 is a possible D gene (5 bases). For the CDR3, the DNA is TGTGCCAGCAGCTTAGTTGGGGCGACTACTGAAGCTTTCTTT. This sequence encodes CASSLVGATTEAFF.